The rows below give T cell receptor beta chains drawn from one sample of a study of breast tumors, draining lymph nodes, adjacent tissues. In TCRdb, the multiplex PCR reads were re-called with MiXCR into one record per CDR3 protein. This table holds some 65,000 distinct CDR3 sequences, less than 50% found once. Sequenced: breast tumor tissue. Receptors were obtained from a female donor with breast cancer. Some clones in this sample may be carry-over from other donors' samples. The CDR3 runs from the conserved cysteine through the conserved F or W. The D gene is left open where the match is weak. Some rows mark clone size as missing; the rest say once, few, many or name a class of expanded clone.

J gene,clone size,V gene,D gene,CDR3 DNA,CDR3 protein
TRBJ2-2,many,TRBV6-1,NA,TGTGCCAGCAATTCAGTCGGGGGCACCGGGGAGCTGTTTTTT,CASNSVGGTGELFF
TRBJ2-5,NA,TRBV29-1,TRBD2,TGCAGCAGAGACCGGGGACTAGCGGGTTCAGAGACCCAGTACTTC,CSRDRGLAGSETQYF
TRBJ2-5,NA,TRBV2,NA,TGTGCCAGCAGTCCTACCTTGGGGGAGGCCGTAGGGTTGCGGACCCAGTACTTC,CASSPTLGEAVGLRTQYF
TRBJ1-2,many,TRBV15,NA,TGTGCCACCAGCAGAGGGAACCTAGCTAACTATGGCTACACCTTC,CATSRGNLANYGYTF
TRBJ2-5,NA,TRBV30,NA,TGTGCCTGCAGGGGGGACCAAGAGACCCAGTACTTC,CACRGDQETQYF
TRBJ1-1,NA,TRBV19,NA,TGTGCCAGTAGTAGCCATTTTGAAGGAACTGAAGCTTTCTTT,CASSSHFEGTEAFF
TRBJ1-2,many,TRBV6-5,NA,TGTGCCAGCAGTCACTCGAGGTCACCAGGCTGTGGCTACACCTTC,CASSHSRSPGCGYTF
TRBJ1-6,many,TRBV6-5,TRBD1,TGTGCCAGCAGCCATGGTGTATGGTCAGGGGGTTTTGATTCACCCCTCCACTTT,CASSHGVWSGGFDSPLHF
TRBJ2-1,many,TRBV15,NA,TGTGCCACCAGCAGAGGGAGGACGCGACTGTTCTTC,CATSRGRTRLFF
TRBJ2-5,many,TRBV6-5,TRBD2,TGTGCCAGCGAGCGGGGAACGGTGGGGACCCAGTACTTC,CASERGTVGTQYF
TRBJ1-1,many,TRBV20-1,NA,TGCAGTGCTAGCCAATTGGGGTCGGGCACTGAAGCTTTCTTT,CSASQLGSGTEAFF
TRBJ2-7,NA,TRBV20-1,TRBD2,TGCAGTGCTAGAGTGGCTAGCGGGAGGGAGATGCCCTACGAGCAGTACTTC,CSARVASGREMPYEQYF
TRBJ1-2,many,TRBV12-3/TRBV12-4,TRBD1,TGTGCCAGCACCGAACAGGGGGATTATGGCTACACCTTC,CASTEQGDYGYTF
TRBJ2-1,NA,TRBV20-1,TRBD2,TGCAGTGCTAGAGTGACTAGCGGGAGGACTGAGCAGTTCTTC,CSARVTSGRTEQFF
TRBJ1-6,NA,TRBV2,TRBD1,TGTGCCAGCAGCTTAGGGACAGGGGTTTACGGCTCACCCCTCCACTTT,CASSLGTGVYGSPLHF